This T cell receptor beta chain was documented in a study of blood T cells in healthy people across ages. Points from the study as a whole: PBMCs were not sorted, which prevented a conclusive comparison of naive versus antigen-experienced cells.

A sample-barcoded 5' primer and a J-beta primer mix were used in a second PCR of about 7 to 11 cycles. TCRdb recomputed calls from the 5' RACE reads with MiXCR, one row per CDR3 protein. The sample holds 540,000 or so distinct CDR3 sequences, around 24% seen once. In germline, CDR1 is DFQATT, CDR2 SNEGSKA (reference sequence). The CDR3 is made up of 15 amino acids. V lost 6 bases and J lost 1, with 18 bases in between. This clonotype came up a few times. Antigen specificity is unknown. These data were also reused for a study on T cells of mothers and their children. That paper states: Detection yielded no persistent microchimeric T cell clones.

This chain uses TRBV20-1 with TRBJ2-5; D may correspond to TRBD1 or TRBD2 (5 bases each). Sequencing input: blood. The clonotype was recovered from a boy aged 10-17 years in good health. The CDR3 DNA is TGCAGTGCCTTCCCCCTGGTGGGGGTCCAAGAGACCCAGTACTTC. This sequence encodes CSAFPLVGVQETQYF.